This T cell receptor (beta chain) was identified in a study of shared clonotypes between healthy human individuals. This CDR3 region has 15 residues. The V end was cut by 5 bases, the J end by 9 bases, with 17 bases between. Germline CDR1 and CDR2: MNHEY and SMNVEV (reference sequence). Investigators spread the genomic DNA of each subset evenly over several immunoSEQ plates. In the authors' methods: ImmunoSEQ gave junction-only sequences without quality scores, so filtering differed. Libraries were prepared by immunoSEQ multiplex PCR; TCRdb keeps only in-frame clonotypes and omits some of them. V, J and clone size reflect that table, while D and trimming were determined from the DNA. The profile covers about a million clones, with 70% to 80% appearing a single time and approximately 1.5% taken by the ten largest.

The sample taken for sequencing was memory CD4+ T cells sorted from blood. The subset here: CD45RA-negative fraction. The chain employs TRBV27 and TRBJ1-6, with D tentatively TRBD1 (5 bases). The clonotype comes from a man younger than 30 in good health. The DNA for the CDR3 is TGTGCCAGCAGTATCAAGACAGTTTGGGGTTCACCCCTCCACTTT. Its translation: CASSIKTVWGSPLHF.